The clone carrying this T cell receptor beta chain occurred many times. Its antigen remains unidentified. This sample was taken from a study of neurological immune-mediated disorders. By 5'RACE with 10-nucleotide random UMIs, the cDNA was made. MiXCR, run by TCRdb on the 5' RACE reads, gives a single entry per CDR3 protein. Of 84,000 or so distinct CDR3 sequences listed, approximately 13% are singletons. The CDR3 runs to 16 residues. The junction had 9 bases not matched to a gene; V was cut back by 1 base and J by 3 bases. Per germline, CDR1 DFQATT and CDR2 SNEGSKA (reference sequence). Study results and limitations: Multiple sclerosis patients had less TCR clonal expansion than even healthy controls, unlike HTLV-1-associated myelopathy. No sharing of CDR3 amino acid sequences was observed among expanded clones across subjects, suggesting private repertoires in all groups.

As for time point: longitudinal time-point 2. The rearrangement joins TRBV20-1 to TRBJ2-3; 8 bases agree with TRBD2. This TCR was recovered from a female donor with HTLV-1-associated myelopathy (HAM/TSP). The sequenced sample was PBMCs. This CDR3 reads CSARARSGGRTDTQYF. CDR3 DNA: TGCAGTGCTAGAGCCCGGAGCGGGGGTCGAACAGATACGCAGTATTTT.